This TCR beta chain was recorded in a study of CD8 T cells in ankylosing spondylitis. Findings of the study overall: Seemingly distinctive of ankylosing spondylitis blood was a TCR beta motif formed by eight highly homologous variants.

A few counts support this clonotype. Antigen specificity is unknown. TCRdb passed the 5' RACE reads through MiXCR, listing each CDR3 protein once. The data contain approximately 500,000 distinct CDR3 sequences, roughly 13% of them seen just once; the ten biggest clones take up approximately 6.3%. The CDR3 has 14 amino acids. Germline CDR1 reads SGHVS; CDR2 reads FQNEAQ. V lost 5 bases to trimming and J lost 0 bases, with 8 bases between them. The specimen was blood, either unsorted or a sorted T cell fraction (not recorded which). The rearrangement links TRBV7-8 to TRBJ1-3; D is unresolved. This TCR was recovered from a male donor with ankylosing spondylitis. The CDR3 protein is CASSTRTSGNTIYF. CDR3 coding DNA: TGTGCCAGCAGCACCCGGACCTCTGGAAACACCATATATTTT.